The 2 T cell receptor beta chains below all came from one sample that was sequenced in a study of T cells in Graves' hyperthyroidism and ophthalmopathy. Using RNA transcripts as the source, TCR beta CDR3 regions were amplified. TCR CDR3 regions were first amplified by RT-PCR with HTBI primers. A single record per CDR3 protein comes from TCRdb applying MiXCR to the multiplex PCR reads. The sample records 400,000 to 500,000 distinct CDR3 sequences, about an eighth being singletons. Sequencing used blood. These receptors were obtained from a young woman with Graves' hyperthyroidism.

This clonotype occurred many times. This chain uses TRBV3-1 with TRBJ2-7, with 9 bases aligning to TRBD2. The junction had 5 bases not matched to a gene; V was cut back by 3 bases and J by 5 bases. Germline values: CDR1 LGHDT, CDR2 YNNKEL (reference sequence). The CDR3 sequence is 14 residues long. DNA of the CDR3: TGTGCCAGCAGCCATAGCGGGAGTACCGACGAGCAGTACTTC. Encoded protein: CASSHSGSTDEQYF.

This clonotype has at least ten counts. This chain connects TRBV28 to TRBJ1-2; D might be TRBD1 (5 bases). V was cut by 5 bases and J by 4 bases, with 14 bases left in between. Germline-derived CDR1 and CDR2 are MDHEN and SYDVKM. The CDR3 spans 14 residues. The CDR3 nucleotides read TGTGCCAGCAGTACGCAGGGCCCGGGCTATGGCTACACCTTC. Translation: CASSTQGPGYGYTF.